The T cell receptor (beta chain) under discussion was sequenced for a study of blood T cell repertoires in COVID-19. Turning to the study itself: Sample material is recorded as cDNA or gDNA derived from T cells, B-cell-depleted T cells, or PBMCs.

The V gene end was trimmed by 5 bases and the J gene end by 2 bases; junction bases not matched to a gene: 5. CDR3 length equals 15 residues. Germline CDR1 and CDR2: MDHEN and SYDVKM. Original handling: Reference gene primers were amplified, and this amplification served to estimate nucleated cell counts. Profiling relied on immunoSEQ multiplex PCR, and the TCRdb table lists in-frame clones only, not all of them. The D gene and trimming were derived from the DNA, and the V and J assignments and clone size from that table. The sample consists of some 310,000 clones, about nine tenths of them appearing once. This clone has a single count.

This receptor was identified in a man aged 45-65 years with active or convalescent COVID-19. Sequenced: peripheral blood. The chain links TRBV28 to TRBJ1-4; 7 positions match TRBD1. In nucleotides, the CDR3 is TGTGCCAGCAGTCCGCCCAGGGGGACTAATGAAAAACTGTTTTTT. Translation gives CASSPPRGTNEKLFF. The full variable domain, with the rest looked up from reference TRBV28 and TRBJ1-4, is DVKVTQSSRYLVKRTGEKVFLECVQDMDHENMFWYRQDPGLGLRLIYFSYDVKMKEKGDIPEGYSVSREKKERFSLILESASTNQTSMYLCASSPPRGTNEKLFFGSGTQLSVL.